This is a list of T cell receptor beta chains from one sample in a study of brain T cells in children with intractable seizures. Profiled with immunoSEQ multiplex PCR; TCRdb holds only in-frame clones, not every one. The sample includes 340,000 or so clones, about 93% seen only once; the top ten take roughly 6%. This specimen was peripheral blood, taken more than 4 months after surgery. These receptors were obtained from a boy in the first two years of life with tuberous sclerosis and intractable seizures. Both conserved end residues are trimmed from each CDR3.

v_gene	j_gene	CDR3aa
TRBV25-1	TRBJ1-5	ASSGQGPQPQH
TRBV29-1	TRBJ2-1	SVEGTPINNEQF
TRBV9	TRBJ2-1	ASSVFASYNEQF
TRBV7-9	TRBJ1-3	ASSSPGPTLLWNTIY
TRBV29-1	TRBJ1-2	SVEGTRTNYGYT
TRBV2	TRBJ1-2	ASSQTWDRDYGYT
TRBV6-5	TRBJ2-7	ASNSGGGEQY
TRBV6-5	TRBJ2-2	ASSSTRRMNTGELF
TRBV7-2	TRBJ1-1	ASSRRPGQGGRTTEAF
TRBV27	TRBJ2-7	ASRQTSAFPYEQY
TRBV6-5	TRBJ1-6	ASSYSQGFNSPLH
TRBV3-1/TRBV3-2	TRBJ1-6	ASSQDLYRDSSPLH
TRBV6-5	TRBJ2-5	ASSFSAEQETQY
TRBV24-1	TRBJ1-2	ATSEGTGGGYGYT
TRBV28	TRBJ2-3	ASSPLGESTDTQY
TRBV24-1	TRBJ2-2	ATSRGIAGELF
TRBV10-1	TRBJ2-3	ASSEREEEYGTQY
TRBV15	TRBJ2-7	ATSRAGQLNYPYEQY
TRBV6-5	TRBJ2-3	ASSLDSGGSTDTQY
TRBV3-1/TRBV3-2	TRBJ2-5	ASSQVGGYQETQY
TRBV20-1	TRBJ1-2	SASWGQGYGYT
TRBV6-6	TRBJ2-1	ASSYDPGAYNEQF
TRBV19	TRBJ1-2	ASGQGGYGYT
TRBV24-1	TRBJ2-6	ASSSGQGTGANVLT
TRBV7-6	TRBJ1-3	ASSLELPGSGNTIY
TRBV3-1/TRBV3-2	TRBJ2-7	ASSQETSTYEQY
TRBV5-1	TRBJ2-7	ASSLTGGEQY
TRBV9	TRBJ2-5	ASSVAGGGPTETQY
TRBV10-3	TRBJ2-7	AISDWSEGGEQY
TRBV5-6	TRBJ1-3	ASSLGGTGTLSGNTIY
TRBV7-8	TRBJ1-1	ASGEQGYTEAF
TRBV4-1	TRBJ1-2	ASSQDQAGAYGYT
TRBV7-9	TRBJ1-1	ASSLQGENTEAF
TRBV5-1	TRBJ1-2	ASSFPGHDEYGYT
TRBV3-1/TRBV3-2	TRBJ2-3	ASSQDSGTTDTQY
TRBV9	TRBJ2-1	ASSLTPHREQF